These T cell receptor beta chains were read from a single sample in a study of T cells in narcolepsy. Sequencing was performed with immunoSEQ multiplex PCR; in TCRdb, only in-frame clones are kept and a portion is missing. The sample holds tens of thousands of clones, roughly four fifths seen once. Sequences were obtained from memory (CD45RA-) CD4+ T cells from blood. The receptors shown here come from a human donor in good health. Each CDR3 is given with its conserved first and last residue. D genes are given only for firm matches. Expanded clones get a size class; other rows say once, few or many, or leave the size out.

CDR3nt,CDR3aa,v_gene,d_gene,abundance,j_gene
TGTGCCATCAGTGACGGGTGGCGAGAGACCCAGTACTTC,CAISDGWRETQYF,TRBV10-3,-,-,TRBJ2-5
TGTGCCAGCAGGGGACAGGCCACCGGGGAGCTGTTTTTT,CASRGQATGELFF,TRBV6-1,TRBD1,once,TRBJ2-2
TGTGCCAGCAGCCTACTCAGGGGGCAACAGCCCCAGCATTTT,CASSLLRGQQPQHF,TRBV7-8,TRBD1,-,TRBJ1-5
TGTGCCAGCTCACCACAAATCGCCCCCGAAGCTTTCTTT,CASSPQIAPEAFF,TRBV18,-,-,TRBJ1-1
TGCGCCAGCAGCTATACTAGCGGGGGGGCGGATACGCAGTATTTT,CASSYTSGGADTQYF,TRBV5-1,TRBD2,-,TRBJ2-3
TGCAGTGCTAGATTAAGCAATGAGCAGTTCTTC,CSARLSNEQFF,TRBV20-1,-,-,TRBJ2-1
TGTGCCAGCAGCTTGAGGTCGACAGGATTAAGCTCCTTCAATGAGCAGTTCTTC,CASSLRSTGLSSFNEQFF,TRBV7-9,-,once,TRBJ2-1
TGTGCCAGCAGTTGGGTCCCGGGACAGGGACTCGATGCCTACGAGCAGTACTTC,CASSWVPGQGLDAYEQYF,TRBV7-2,TRBD1,-,TRBJ2-7
TGTGCCAGTAGTAGGAACGCAGGGGCGAGGAATGGCTACACCTTC,CASSRNAGARNGYTF,TRBV19,-,-,TRBJ1-2
TGTGCCAGCCGCGGACAGAACAATCAGCCCCAGCATTTT,CASRGQNNQPQHF,TRBV6-5,-,-,TRBJ1-5
TGTGCCAGCAGTGAGACTAGCGGGGGCCAAAGCCTCACAGATACGCAGTATTTT,CASSETSGGQSLTDTQYF,TRBV6-1,TRBD2,-,TRBJ2-3
TGTGCCAGCAGTATCACAGCTCGGACCTACGAGCAGTACTTC,CASSITARTYEQYF,TRBV6-5,-,few,TRBJ2-7
TGTGCCAGCAGCACGACCCGAGAAAAGGGGACCGGGGAGCTGTTTTTT,CASSTTREKGTGELFF,TRBV7-9,-,-,TRBJ2-2
TGTGCCAGCAGCTTGGATTTAGCCAAAAACATTCAGTACTTC,CASSLDLAKNIQYF,TRBV5-4,-,-,TRBJ2-4
TGCAGTGTTCGTGCGGATGAAAAACTGTTTTTT,CSVRADEKLFF,TRBV20-1,-,-,TRBJ1-4
TGTGCCAGCACCACCCCGGGGCCCTCCTACGAGCAGTACTTC,CASTTPGPSYEQYF,TRBV28,-,-,TRBJ2-7
TGTGCCAGCAGCGTAGGGCTAGCGGGAGTTTCTAATGAGCAGTTCTTC,CASSVGLAGVSNEQFF,TRBV9,TRBD2,-,TRBJ2-1
TGCGCCAGCAGCTTGAGATGGGGTTACACGCAGTATTTT,CASSLRWGYTQYF,TRBV5-1,-,once,TRBJ2-3
TGTGCCAGCAGCTTGACAGGGGGAAGTGAAAAACTGTTTTTT,CASSLTGGSEKLFF,TRBV7-2,TRBD1,-,TRBJ1-4
TGTGCCAGCAGTTCCCCGGGAGAGCAGTACTTC,CASSSPGEQYF,TRBV6-6,-,-,TRBJ2-7
TGTGCCAGCAGCTCCGGGACAGCTCTCTCTGGGGCCAACGTCCTGACTTTC,CASSSGTALSGANVLTF,TRBV7-2,TRBD1,-,TRBJ2-6
TGTGCCAGCAGCCAACAAAGGAACACTGAAGCTTTCTTT,CASSQQRNTEAFF,TRBV7-2,-,-,TRBJ1-1